Below are 30 T cell receptor beta chains sequenced from a single sample in a study of blood T cell repertoires in COVID-19. Generated by immunoSEQ multiplex PCR, the TCRdb table keeps only in-frame clones and is missing some. The profile shows 60,000 to 85,000 clones, roughly 80% of them singletons. Sequenced: peripheral blood. Source of these receptors: a human donor in a cohort sampled during active COVID-19.

The gene calls are TRBV5-1 and TRBJ1-2, with 10 bases aligning to TRBD1. The J segment lost 6 bases and the V segment lost 4 bases, leaving 6 bases of the junction unmatched. In germline, CDR1 is SGHRS, CDR2 YFSETQ. The CDR3 is 14 residues long. In DNA form, the CDR3 reads TGCGCCAGCAGCAAGGGACAGGGGAACGATGGCTACACCTTC. This gives the protein CASSKGQGNDGYTF.

The V call is TRBV7-2, the J call TRBJ2-1; TRBD2 aligns across 7 bases. From germline, CDR1 is SGHTA and CDR2 FQGNSA. The CDR3 spans 15 residues. The trim removed 6 bases at V and 0 bases at J, leaving 5 bases unmatched. The CDR3 DNA reads TGTGCCAGCAGGGGTCGCGGGAGCTCCTACAATGAGCAGTTCTTC. It yields the protein CASRGRGSSYNEQFF.

This clone appeared once. This sequence joins TRBV7-3 and TRBJ2-2, with 10 positions matching TRBD1. CDR1 and CDR2 (germline): SGHTA, FQGTGA. The CDR3 has 17 amino acids. Germline trimming cut 5 bases from V and 6 bases from J; bases unmatched to any gene: 12. CDR3 coding DNA: TGTGCCAGCAGCCCTCCCCCGGGACAGGGGATGGCCGGGGAGCTGTTTTTT. Its protein is CASSPPPGQGMAGELFF.

The rearrangement links TRBV2 to TRBJ2-7; D not certain. The CDR3 spans 12 residues. Trimming removed 4 bases at V and 9 bases at J, with 13 bases between. CDR1 SNHLY and CDR2 FYNNEI come from the germline V gene. The CDR3 DNA sequence: TGTGCCAGCAGTGGCGACTCTAGGCTGCAGTACGTC. Translation: CASSGDSRLQYV.

This chain links TRBV6-6 with TRBJ1-2; no reliable D call. Germline CDR1 reads MNHNY; CDR2 reads SVGAGI (reference sequence). The CDR3 runs to 13 residues. The germline V and J ends were trimmed by 5 bases and 14 bases, with 21 bases remaining between them. CDR3 in DNA: TGTGCCAGCAGTCCGACTACCGGGCCCGGGCAGACCTTC. This codes for CASSPTTGPGQTF.

The sample holds one count of this clone. The chain is built from TRBV7-2 and TRBJ2-4; no clear D gene. CDR3 length: 14 residues. Trimming left V 0 bases short and J 0 bases short, with 3 bases between. Germline CDR1 is SGHTA and CDR2 is FQGNSA. CDR3: CASSLALAKNIQYF. The CDR3 DNA reads TGTGCCAGCAGCTTAGCCCTAGCCAAAAACATTCAGTACTTC.

The genes are TRBV18 and TRBJ1-4; 8 positions match TRBD1. The ends lost 3 bases at V and 6 bases at J; junction bases unmatched: 6. This CDR3 spans 15 amino acids. Germline V gene sequence: CDR1 KGHSH, CDR2 LQKENI. CDR3 sequence (DNA): TGTGCCAGCTCACCCCAGGGGGCGCAGGATGAAAAACTGTTTTTT. Translating gives CASSPQGAQDEKLFF.

The V gene is TRBV5-1, the J gene TRBJ1-4, with 10 bases identical to TRBD1. Germline V gene sequence: CDR1 SGHRS, CDR2 YFSETQ. CDR3 length equals 15 residues. The V and J ends lost 5 bases and 7 bases, in that order; junction bases with no gene match: 8. CDR3 sequence (DNA): TGCGCCAGCAGGGCGACAGGGGGCGCGTTTGAAAAACTGTTTTTT. Encoded protein: CASRATGGAFEKLFF.

The chain joins TRBV19 to TRBJ1-6, with D tentatively TRBD1 (6 bases). This CDR3 has 14 amino acids. V shed 5 bases and J shed 7 bases, with 12 bases lying between them. Germline CDR1 reads LNHDA; CDR2 reads SQIVND (reference sequence). The CDR3 region is CASSSSQGNSPLHF. The CDR3, as DNA: TGTGCCAGTAGTTCCTCTCAGGGGAATTCACCCCTCCACTTT. Looking up the rest from reference TRBV19 and TRBJ1-6 gives the full variable domain: DGGITQSPKYLFRKEGQNVTLSCEQNLNHDAMYWYRQDPGQGLRLIYYSQIVNDFQKGDIAEGYSVSREKKESFPLTVTSAQKNPTAFYLCASSSSQGNSPLHFGNGTRLTVT.

This clone was found a few times. This chain joins TRBV4-1 and TRBJ2-3; 8 bases align to TRBD2. Germline V gene data show CDR1 as MGHRA and CDR2 as YSYEKL. The CDR3 spans 15 residues. V was clipped by 3 bases and J by 5 bases; unmatched bases: 7. DNA for the CDR3: TGCGCCAGCAGCCAGGAGGGACTAGAAATAGATACGCAGTATTTT. Its protein is CASSQEGLEIDTQYF.

J is TRBJ2-3 and V is TRBV23-1; 11 nucleotides match TRBD1. TRBV23-1 is designated an ORF whose function remains uncertain. CDR3 length: 23 amino acids. The junction had 35 bases not matched to a gene; V was cut back by 9 bases and J by 6 bases. The chain's CDR3 is CASPPRDRGSFSSGDLDLDTQYF. In DNA form, the CDR3 reads TGCGCCAGTCCACCTCGGGACAGGGGGTCGTTTTCTAGCGGGGATTTAGATCTGGATACGCAGTATTTT.

The V and J genes are TRBV28 and TRBJ1-2; maybe TRBD1 (6 bases). V dropped 6 bases and J dropped 8 bases, with 13 bases sitting between them. Germline V gene lookup returns CDR1 MDHEN and CDR2 SYDVKM. The CDR3 spans 12 residues. CDR3 protein: CASSRQQGGYTF. The CDR3 DNA follows: TGTGCCAGCAGCCGTCAACAGGGAGGCTACACCTTC.

The rearrangement joins TRBV5-1 to TRBJ2-5; D ambiguous. Trimming stripped 0 bases from V and 2 bases from J, with 8 bases between. From germline, CDR1 is SGHRS and CDR2 YFSETQ. The CDR3 is 14 amino acids. The CDR3 reads CASSLALLQETQYF. DNA for the CDR3: TGCGCCAGCAGCTTGGCTCTTCTACAAGAGACCCAGTACTTC.

The rearrangement uses TRBV6-4 and TRBJ2-3; TRBD1 matches at 8 bases. Germline V gene data show CDR1 as MRHNA and CDR2 as SNTAGT. J lost 4 bases, V lost 0 bases, and 3 bases had no gene match. The CDR3 runs 15 residues. In DNA, the CDR3 is TGTGCCAGCAGTGACTCAGCACAGGGGGCAGATACGCAGTATTTT. This sequence encodes CASSDSAQGADTQYF.

A few counts support this clone. The rearrangement joins TRBV9 to TRBJ2-5, with D unclear. CDR1 is SGDLS and CDR2 is YYNGEE in the germline V gene. The germline V and J ends were trimmed by 0 bases and 3 bases, with 6 bases remaining between them. The CDR3 has 13 residues. The CDR3 here is CASSVGAEETQYF. The CDR3, as DNA: TGTGCCAGCAGCGTAGGGGCAGAAGAGACCCAGTACTTC.

The J gene is TRBJ2-7, the V gene TRBV5-5; 7 bases line up with TRBD1. Germline V gene sequence: CDR1 SGHKS, CDR2 YYEKEE (reference sequence). This CDR3 is built from 15 residues. V lost 4 bases, J lost 2 bases, and 9 bases stayed unmatched. Written as DNA, the CDR3 is TGTGCCAGCAGCCTGACCTCGACAGGGCCCTACGAGCAGTACGTC. It yields the protein CASSLTSTGPYEQYV.

In this sample, this clone turned up a few times. The V gene is TRBV6-5, the J gene TRBJ1-1; a weak D match, TRBD1 (5 bases). The germline CDR1 and CDR2 sequences are MNHEY and SVGAGI. Between the trimmed V and J ends, which lost 6 bases and 13 bases, there was a span of 18 bases. The CDR3 is made up of 12 amino acids. CDR3 sequence reads: CASSDFGRDLFF. CDR3 nucleotides: TGTGCCAGCAGCGACTTCGGCAGGGATCTTTTCTTT.

The rearrangement uses TRBV28 and TRBJ1-2; D is ambiguous. The CDR3 length is 13 residues. The ends were cut back, 5 bases at V and 8 bases at J, with 15 bases in the middle. CDR1 is MDHEN, CDR2 SYDVKM, per germline. CDR3 in DNA: TGTGCCAGCAGTGAGACACGTCTCAACGGCTACACCTTC. This translates into CASSETRLNGYTF.

The J gene is TRBJ1-6, the V gene TRBV7-2; a weak D match, TRBD1 (5 bases). The V and J ends lost 7 bases and 7 bases respectively, with 17 bases between them. This CDR3 spans 15 amino acids. Germline-derived CDR1 and CDR2 are SGHTA and FQGNSA. CDR3 nucleotide sequence: TGTGCCAGCAACTCGGACGGGGGGGAGAATTCACCCCTCCACTTT. Its translation: CASNSDGGENSPLHF.

V usage is TRBV19 and J usage is TRBJ2-2; D unclear. Germline assignment: CDR1 LNHDA and CDR2 SQIVND (reference sequence). Trimming stripped 3 bases from V and 1 base from J, with 6 bases between. CDR3 length equals 14 residues. The CDR3 loop reads CASSMGRNTGELFF. The CDR3 nucleotides read TGTGCCAGTAGTATGGGCCGGAACACCGGGGAGCTGTTTTTT.

The rearrangement links TRBV30 to TRBJ2-6; D perhaps matches TRBD1 (6 bases). The V gene's germline CDR1 is GTSNPN and CDR2 SVGIG (reference sequence). The CDR3 sequence is 16 residues long. V was pared by 4 bases and J by 3 bases, with 16 bases between. The CDR3 here is CAWTPPGTYGANVLTF. CDR3 bases: TGTGCCTGGACCCCCCCGGGGACATATGGGGCCAACGTCCTGACTTTC. Full variable domain (rest looked up from reference TRBV30 and TRBJ2-6): SQTIHQWPATLVQPVGSPLSLECTVEGTSNPNLYWYRQAAGRGLQLLFYSVGIGQISSEVPQNLSASRPQDRQFILSSKKLLLSDSGFYLCAWTPPGTYGANVLTFGAGSRLTVL.

The J gene is TRBJ1-2, the V gene TRBV12-3 or TRBV12-4; D gene unclear. The CDR3 has 12 residues. V lost 2 bases and J lost 5, with 6 bases in between. CDR3 protein: CASSLRGYGYTF. Written as DNA, the CDR3 is TGTGCCAGCAGTTTAAGAGGGTATGGCTACACCTTC.

The chain combines TRBV7-8 with TRBJ2-3; D may be TRBD2 (5 bases). V shed 8 bases and J shed 1 base, with 7 bases lying between them. The CDR3 is 12 amino acids. Germline V gene sequence: CDR1 SGHVS, CDR2 FQNEAQ. CDR3 DNA: TGTGCCAGCTCGCGGGGCACAGATACGCAGTATTTT. Residues: CASSRGTDTQYF.

The rearrangement uses TRBV5-1 and TRBJ2-1, with D maybe TRBD2 (5 bases). The V end was cut by 4 bases, the J end by 7 bases, with 15 bases between. The germline gives CDR1 SGHRS, CDR2 YFSETQ. CDR3 length: 14 amino acids. The CDR3 DNA reads TGCGCCAGCAGCGACGGCGGGCTGAGGAATGAGCAGTTCTTC. The encoded protein is CASSDGGLRNEQFF.

The V gene is TRBV6-5, the J gene TRBJ2-3, with a tentative D call TRBD1 (6 bases). Deletions cut 6 bases from V and 3 bases from J, with 13 bases between. The CDR3 is made up of 14 amino acids. The germline CDR1 and CDR2 sequences are MNHEY and SVGAGI. Written as DNA, the CDR3 is TGTGCCAGCAGACCATGGACAGCGACAGATACGCAGTATTTT. Protein product: CASRPWTATDTQYF.

This clone appeared a single time. This chain connects TRBV18 to TRBJ1-2, with TRBD1 matching over 10 bases. The CDR3 totals 16 residues. V lost 2 bases to trimming and J lost 5 bases; unmatched junction nucleotides: 8. Germline-derived CDR1 and CDR2 are KGHSH and LQKENI. The CDR3 loop is CASSPTPGQGIYGYTF. Written as DNA, the CDR3 is TGTGCCAGCTCACCAACTCCGGGACAGGGGATTTATGGCTACACCTTC.

The CDR3, as DNA: TGCGCCAGCAGCCGGACAGGGGGAAACTATGGCTACACCTTC. It codes for CASSRTGGNYGYTF. This chain links TRBV5-1 with TRBJ1-2, with TRBD1 identical over 10 bases. Germline V gives CDR1 SGHRS, CDR2 YFSETQ. The CDR3 loop spans 14 amino acids. Germline trimming cut 4 bases from V and 2 bases from J; bases unmatched to any gene: 2.

This clone has more than one count but fewer than ten. This chain links TRBV18 with TRBJ1-2, with TRBD1 as a possible D gene (6 bases). CDR3 length: 13 amino acids. V was trimmed by 2 bases and J by 3 bases, leaving 7 bases between them. Germline V gene data show CDR1 as KGHSH and CDR2 as LQKENI. The CDR3 loop reads CASSPKGDYGYTF. CDR3 nucleotide sequence: TGTGCCAGCTCACCAAAGGGGGACTATGGCTACACCTTC.

This sequence joins TRBV9 and TRBJ2-1, with TRBD2 identical over 8 bases. The V segment lost 0 bases and the J segment 9 bases; nucleotides outside the gene matches: 2. The V gene's germline CDR1 is SGDLS and CDR2 YYNGEE. The CDR3 extends over 13 amino acids. CDR3 coding DNA: TGTGCCAGCAGCGTAGTTCTAGCGGGTGAGCAGTTCTTC. Residues: CASSVVLAGEQFF.

For this clone: This same CDR3 is encoded by further DNA sequences in the sample. V gene TRBV19 combines with J gene TRBJ1-5; 11 positions match TRBD1. Germline values: CDR1 LNHDA, CDR2 SQIVND (reference sequence). J was trimmed by 6 bases and V by 6 bases; bases with no gene match: 4. The CDR3 sequence is 14 residues long. The CDR3 nucleotides read TGTGCCAGTAGAGGACAGGGGGCAGGTCAGCCCCAGCATTTT. Amino acids: CASRGQGAGQPQHF. Drawing the rest from reference TRBV19 and TRBJ1-5, the complete variable domain is DGGITQSPKYLFRKEGQNVTLSCEQNLNHDAMYWYRQDPGQGLRLIYYSQIVNDFQKGDIAEGYSVSREKKESFPLTVTSAQKNPTAFYLCASRGQGAGQPQHFGDGTRLSIL.